This T cell receptor beta chain stems from a study of blood T cell repertoires in COVID-19. The overall study: Both acute and convalescent COVID-19 samples were obtained from the United States, Italy and Spain. PBMCs, B-cell-depleted T cells, or T cells provided the cDNA or gDNA that made up the material.

V lost 2 bases, J lost 5 bases, and 16 bases stayed unmatched. The CDR3 is 19 amino acids. Germline-derived CDR1 and CDR2 are SGHAT and FQNNGV. How the authors handled the data: Estimation of nucleated cell counts was performed using reference gene primer amplification. The protocol was immunoSEQ multiplex PCR, while the TCRdb copy is restricted to in-frame clones and leaves out a portion. V, J and clone size were drawn from that table, and D and trimming were deduced from the DNA. The sample contains 230,000 or so clones, 80% to 90% of which appear only once. This sequence originates from a man aged 35-49 years who had recovered from COVID-19. The chain joins TRBV11-2 to TRBJ2-5; 11 positions agree with TRBD2. The source material was peripheral blood. CDR3: CASSLRTPLTSGATETQYF. In DNA form, the CDR3 reads TGTGCCAGCAGCTTAAGGACCCCCTTGACTAGCGGGGCGACGGAGACCCAGTACTTC. Filled out from reference TRBV11-2 and TRBJ2-5, the complete variable domain reads EAGVAQSPRYKIIEKRQSVAFWCNPISGHATLYWYQQILGQGPKLLIQFQNNGVVDDSQLPKDRFSAERLKGVDSTLKIQPAKLEDSAVYLCASSLRTPLTSGATETQYFGPGTRLLVL.